Detailed here is one T cell receptor beta chain. The specificity of this receptor is unknown. No much larger clone is present one base from it, and per-base qualities are unavailable. This sample was taken from a study of blood T cell repertoires in COVID-19 (dated by TCRdb to between 2020 and 2021). Notes on the research overall: Collaborator samples came from the United States, Italy and Spain and covered acute and convalescent phases of COVID-19. The repertoires were made available in a free public database intended to serve as a resource for research on the immune response to SARS-CoV-2. The prospective study material was composed of cDNA or gDNA derived from T cells, B-cell-depleted T cells, or PBMCs. The samples were drawn from the first 160 participants of the ongoing ImmuneRACE study and from 1,254 subjects provided by 6 global collaborators. Deeply sampled blood TCRbeta repertoires from subjects exposed to, actively infected with, or recovered from COVID-19 were included in the dataset. A de-identified subject ID, COVID-19 status, age in years and sex were almost always included in the sample metadata. Where HLA class I and class II types were available, the types were taken from metadata supplied by the sample provider, not from assay-based typing.

The immunoSEQ Assay, a bias-controlled multiplex PCR, was used to amplify TCRbeta CDR3 regions from genomic DNA. The paper's data handling went like this. The number of nucleated cells in each sample was estimated by amplification of reference gene primers within the assay. To quantify the absolute abundance of each unique TCRbeta CDR3 rearrangement, sequence reads were collapsed and filtered. For each sample, productive Simpson clonality was calculated as the square root of Simpson's diversity index across productive rearrangements. Imported from immuneACCESS, the table was reduced by TCRdb to in-frame sequences with V and J called. These copies leave out some clones; in studies compared against another copy, an unresolved V gene accounts for under half, and the cause of the remainder is not known. D and trimming were read from the DNA, whereas the V and J calls and clone size are those reported in that table. Counted in this sample were about 80,000 clones; roughly four fifths of them appeared once. The leading ten clones occupy approximately 16% of the sample.

Including cysteine and phenylalanine, the CDR3 has 14 amino acids. Just the 42-base CDR3 DNA is kept, in frame starting at base 1. V loses 3 bases of germline sequence and J loses 2 bases, and the interval between the two ends is 9 bases. Sequences KGHSH (CDR1) and LQKENI (CDR2) are obtained from the germline V gene. Here is what the overall study found, with its caveats: Clinical and demographic metadata were provided uncurated, with the amount varying by source and participant.

Whole blood was collected in K2EDTA tubes by collaborating institutions according to the institutions' own protocols. Collaborator samples were shipped for TCRbeta analysis as frozen whole blood, isolated PBMCs, or DNA extracted from either sample type. The chain was built from TRBV18 and TRBJ2-3; the D gene identity is not certain. The clonotype comes from a man between 65 and 85 years old with active or convalescent COVID-19. Material: peripheral blood. The CDR3 protein is CASSPPGPTDTQYF. The sequenced DNA: TGTGCCAGCTCACCCCCGGGTCCCACAGATACGCAGTATTTT.